The entry that follows covers one TCR beta chain sequence. The sample comes from a study of blood T cell repertoires in COVID-19. Clones were sequenced by immunoSEQ multiplex PCR, and TCRdb holds only the in-frame ones, with some missing. Altogether nearly 45,000 clones are present, almost 85% being singletons, with the ten largest covering around 15%. The receptor's source is a human donor in a cohort sampled during active COVID-19. The specimen was peripheral blood.

This CDR3 reads CASTGDRYNEQFF. DNA of the CDR3: TGTGCCAGCACCGGAGACCGGTACAATGAGCAGTTCTTC. The chain combines TRBV6-5 with TRBJ2-1, with no clear D. Trimming took 7 bases from V and 4 from J, leaving 11 bases between them. The CDR3 has 13 amino acids. From germline, CDR1 is MNHEY and CDR2 SVGAGI.